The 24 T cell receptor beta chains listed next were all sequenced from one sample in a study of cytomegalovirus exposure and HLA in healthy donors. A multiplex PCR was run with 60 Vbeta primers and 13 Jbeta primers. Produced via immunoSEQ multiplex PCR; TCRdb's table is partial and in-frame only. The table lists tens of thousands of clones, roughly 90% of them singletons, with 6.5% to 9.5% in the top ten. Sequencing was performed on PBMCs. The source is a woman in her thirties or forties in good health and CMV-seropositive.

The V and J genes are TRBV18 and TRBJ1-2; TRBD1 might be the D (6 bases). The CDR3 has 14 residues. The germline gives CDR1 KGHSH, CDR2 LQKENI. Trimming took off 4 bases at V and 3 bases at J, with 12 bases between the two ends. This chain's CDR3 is CASSLTGLDYGYTF. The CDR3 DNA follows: TGTGCCAGCTCACTAACAGGGCTGGACTATGGCTACACCTTC.

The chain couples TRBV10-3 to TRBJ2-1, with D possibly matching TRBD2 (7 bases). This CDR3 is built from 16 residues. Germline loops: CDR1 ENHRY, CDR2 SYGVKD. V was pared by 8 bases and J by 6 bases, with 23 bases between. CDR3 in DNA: TGTGCCATCCGGGGAGCTGGGGGCGGGAGACCCAATGAGCAGTTCTTC. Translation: CAIRGAGGGRPNEQFF.

The CDR3 nucleotides read TGTGCCACCAGCAGAGACAGGGTGGCTAATGAAAAACTGTTTTTT. It translates to CATSRDRVANEKLFF. This chain connects TRBV15 to TRBJ1-4; possibly TRBD1 for D (5 bases). Per germline, CDR1 LNHNV and CDR2 YYDKDF (reference sequence). The CDR3 is 15 amino acids. Trimming took 0 bases from V and 3 from J, leaving 8 bases between them.

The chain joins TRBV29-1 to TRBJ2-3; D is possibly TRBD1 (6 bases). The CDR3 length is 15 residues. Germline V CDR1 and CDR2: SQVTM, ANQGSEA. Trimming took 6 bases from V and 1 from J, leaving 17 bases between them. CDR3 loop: CSVASTGRGTDTQYF. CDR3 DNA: TGCAGCGTGGCCTCGACAGGCCGGGGCACAGATACGCAGTATTTT.

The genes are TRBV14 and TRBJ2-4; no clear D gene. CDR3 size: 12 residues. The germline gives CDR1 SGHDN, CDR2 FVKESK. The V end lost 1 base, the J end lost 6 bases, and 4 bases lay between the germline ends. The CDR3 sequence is CASSQVLNIQYF. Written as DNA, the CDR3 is TGTGCCAGCAGCCAAGTATTAAACATTCAGTACTTC.

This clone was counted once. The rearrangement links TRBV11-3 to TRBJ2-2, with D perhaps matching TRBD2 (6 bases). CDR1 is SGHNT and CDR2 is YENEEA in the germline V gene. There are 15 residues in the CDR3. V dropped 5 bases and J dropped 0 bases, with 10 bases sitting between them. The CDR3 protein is CASSAGWANTGELFF. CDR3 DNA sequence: TGTGCCAGCAGCGCGGGGTGGGCGAACACCGGGGAGCTGTTTTTT.

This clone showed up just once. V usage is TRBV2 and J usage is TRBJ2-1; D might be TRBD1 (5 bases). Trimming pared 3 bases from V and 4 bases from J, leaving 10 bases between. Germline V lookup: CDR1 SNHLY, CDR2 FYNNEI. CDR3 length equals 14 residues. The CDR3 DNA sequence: TGTGCCAGCAGTGAGCGACAGACTTACAATGAGCAGTTCTTC. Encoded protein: CASSERQTYNEQFF.

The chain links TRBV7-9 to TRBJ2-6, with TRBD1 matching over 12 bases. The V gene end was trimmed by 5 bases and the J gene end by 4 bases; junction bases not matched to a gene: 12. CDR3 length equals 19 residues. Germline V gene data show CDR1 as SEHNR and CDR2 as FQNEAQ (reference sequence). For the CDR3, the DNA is TGTGCCAGCAGCCCTACACCCGGGACAGGGGGCGTAGGGGCCAACGTCCTGACTTTC. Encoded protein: CASSPTPGTGGVGANVLTF.

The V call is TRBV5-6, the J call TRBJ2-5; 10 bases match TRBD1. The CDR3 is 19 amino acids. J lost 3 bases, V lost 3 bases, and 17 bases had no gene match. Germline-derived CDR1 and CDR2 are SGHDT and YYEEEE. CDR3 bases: TGTGCCAGCAGCTCCGGGACAGGGGTCGGGGTGGGGAGTGAAGAGACCCAGTACTTC. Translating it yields CASSSGTGVGVGSEETQYF.

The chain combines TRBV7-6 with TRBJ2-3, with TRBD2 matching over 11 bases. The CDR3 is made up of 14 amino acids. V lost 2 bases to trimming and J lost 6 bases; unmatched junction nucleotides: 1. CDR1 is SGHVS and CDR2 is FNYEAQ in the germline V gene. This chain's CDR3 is CASSLTSGGDTQYF. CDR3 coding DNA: TGTGCCAGCAGCTTAACTAGCGGGGGTGATACGCAGTATTTT. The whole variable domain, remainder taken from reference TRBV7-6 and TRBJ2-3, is GAGVSQSPRYKVTKRGQDVALRCDPISGHVSLYWYRQALGQGPEFLTYFNYEAQQDKSGLPNDRFSAERPEGSISTLTIQRTEQRDSAMYRCASSLTSGGDTQYFGPGTRLTVL.

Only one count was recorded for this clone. The CDR3 loop reads CASTGGRTGGTGELFF. Written as DNA, the CDR3 is TGTGCCAGCACCGGGGGGAGGACAGGGGGGACCGGGGAGCTGTTTTTT. This chain uses TRBV11-2 with TRBJ2-2; TRBD1 agrees at 10 bases. J lost 5 bases, V lost 7 bases, and 10 bases had no gene match. This CDR3 is built from 16 residues. Germline CDR1 SGHAT, CDR2 FQNNGV.

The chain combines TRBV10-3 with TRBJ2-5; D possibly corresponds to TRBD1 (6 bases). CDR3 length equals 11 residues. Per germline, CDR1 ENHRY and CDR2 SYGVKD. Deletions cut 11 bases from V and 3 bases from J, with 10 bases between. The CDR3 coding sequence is TGTGCCGCGAGGACAGAAGAGACCCAGTACTTC. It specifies CAARTEETQYF.

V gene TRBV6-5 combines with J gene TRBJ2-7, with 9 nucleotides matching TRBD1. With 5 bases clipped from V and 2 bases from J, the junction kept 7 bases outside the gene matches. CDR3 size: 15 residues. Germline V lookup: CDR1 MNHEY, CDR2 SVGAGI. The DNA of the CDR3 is TGTGCCAGCAGTCGACGACAGGGGGTCCCCTACGAGCAGTACTTC. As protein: CASSRRQGVPYEQYF.

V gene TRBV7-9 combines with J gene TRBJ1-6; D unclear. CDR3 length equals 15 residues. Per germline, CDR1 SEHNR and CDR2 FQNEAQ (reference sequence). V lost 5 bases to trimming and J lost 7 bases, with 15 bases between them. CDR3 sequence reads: CASSPGSGINSPLHF. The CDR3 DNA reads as TGTGCCAGCAGCCCTGGCTCGGGGATAAATTCACCCCTCCACTTT.

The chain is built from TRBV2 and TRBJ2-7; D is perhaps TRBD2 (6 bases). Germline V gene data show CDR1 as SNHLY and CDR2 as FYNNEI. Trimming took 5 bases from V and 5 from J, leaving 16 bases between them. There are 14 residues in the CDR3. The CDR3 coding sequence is TGTGCCAGCAGTCGGGGGTTGAGTGGGGACGAGCAGTACTTC. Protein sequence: CASSRGLSGDEQYF.

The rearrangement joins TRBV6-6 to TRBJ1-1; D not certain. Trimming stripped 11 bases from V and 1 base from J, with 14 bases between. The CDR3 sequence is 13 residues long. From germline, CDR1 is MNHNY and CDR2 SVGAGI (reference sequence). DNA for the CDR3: TGTGCCGGAGCGATGACGGCGAACACTGAAGCTTTCTTT. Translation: CAGAMTANTEAFF.

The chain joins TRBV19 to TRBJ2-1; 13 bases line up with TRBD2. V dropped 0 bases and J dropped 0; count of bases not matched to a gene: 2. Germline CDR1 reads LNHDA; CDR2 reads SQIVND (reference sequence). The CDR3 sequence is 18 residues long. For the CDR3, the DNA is TGTGCCAGTAGTATAGACCGGACTAGCGGGAGCTCCTACAATGAGCAGTTCTTC. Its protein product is CASSIDRTSGSSYNEQFF.

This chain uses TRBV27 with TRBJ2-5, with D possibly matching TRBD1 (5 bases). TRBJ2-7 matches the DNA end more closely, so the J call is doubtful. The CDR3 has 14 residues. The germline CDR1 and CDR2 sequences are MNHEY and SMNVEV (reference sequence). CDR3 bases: TGTGCCAGCAGCCAAGATGACAGCTTCTACGAGCAGTACTTC. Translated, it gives CASSQDDSFYEQYF.

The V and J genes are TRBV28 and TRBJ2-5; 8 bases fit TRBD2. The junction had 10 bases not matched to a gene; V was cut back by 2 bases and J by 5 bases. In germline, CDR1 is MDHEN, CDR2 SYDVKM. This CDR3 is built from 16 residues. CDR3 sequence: CASSLKTGTRAETQYF. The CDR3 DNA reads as TGTGCCAGCAGTTTAAAGACCGGGACTAGGGCGGAGACCCAGTACTTC.

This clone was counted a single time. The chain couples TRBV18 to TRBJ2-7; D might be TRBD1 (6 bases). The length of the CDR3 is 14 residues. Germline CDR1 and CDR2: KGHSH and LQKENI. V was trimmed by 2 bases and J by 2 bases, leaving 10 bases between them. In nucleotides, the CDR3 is TGTGCCAGCTCACCAGTAAGGACAGCCTACGAGCAGTACTTC. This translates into CASSPVRTAYEQYF.

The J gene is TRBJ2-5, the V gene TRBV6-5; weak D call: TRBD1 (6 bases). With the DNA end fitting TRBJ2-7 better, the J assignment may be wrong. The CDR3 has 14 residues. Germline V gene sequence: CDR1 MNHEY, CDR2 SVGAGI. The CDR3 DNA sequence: TGTGCCAGTGGGCTCACAGGGTGGGAGAACGAGCAGTACTTC. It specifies CASGLTGWENEQYF.

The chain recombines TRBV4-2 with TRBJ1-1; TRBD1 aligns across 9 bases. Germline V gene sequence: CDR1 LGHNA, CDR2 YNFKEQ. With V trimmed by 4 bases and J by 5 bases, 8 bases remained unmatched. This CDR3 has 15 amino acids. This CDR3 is CASSPTGQGGTEAFF. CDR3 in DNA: TGTGCCAGCAGCCCCACGGGACAGGGAGGGACTGAAGCTTTCTTT.

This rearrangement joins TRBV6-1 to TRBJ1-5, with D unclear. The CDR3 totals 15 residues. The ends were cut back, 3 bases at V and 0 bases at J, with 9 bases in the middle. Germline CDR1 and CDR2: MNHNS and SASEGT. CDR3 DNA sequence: TGTGCCAGCAGTGAGGGAGTACATAGCAATCAGCCCCAGCATTTT. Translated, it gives CASSEGVHSNQPQHF.

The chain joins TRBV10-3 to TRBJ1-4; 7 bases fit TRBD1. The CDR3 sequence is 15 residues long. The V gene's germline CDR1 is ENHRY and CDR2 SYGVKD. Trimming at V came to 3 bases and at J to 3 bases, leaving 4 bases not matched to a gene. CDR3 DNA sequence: TGTGCCATCAGTGACAGACAGGGAGCTAATGAAAAACTGTTTTTT. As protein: CAISDRQGANEKLFF.